What follows is one T cell receptor (beta chain) and its context. Its antigen has not been determined. At one end, the junction sequence differs from germline, possibly due to a read error. Expansion of CD8+CD57+ cells had been shown by flow cytometry in the patients chosen for sequencing. All patients had severe acquired aplastic anemia diagnosed by International Study of Aplastic Anemia and Agranulocytosis and Camitta criteria. No therapy had been received by the patients at the time of blood sampling. The study deep-sequenced TCR repertoires of sorted CD4+ and CD8+ blood T cells from severe aplastic anemia patients and healthy subjects. Patients were enrolled under clinicaltrials.gov protocols 00001620, 01623167, 00001397, 00071045, 00081523 and 00961064 in the USA. Ficoll-Paque density gradient centrifugation was used to isolate peripheral blood mononuclear cells. Before DNA extraction, CD4+ and CD8+ T cells were sorted with FACS or magnetic beads.

This record comes from a study of CD8+CD57+ T cells in acquired aplastic anemia (dated by TCRdb to the late 2010s). Concerning the study at large: A mean of approximately 3 ug of DNA, ranging from roughly 0.19 to 27.4 ug, was extracted from sorted CD4+ and CD8+ cells. CD8+CD57+ expansion was defined as frequency above the mean frequency observed in healthy subjects. What the research found in general, with its limitations: Between patients and healthy controls, no significant difference in CD8+ Simpson's diversity was found (P=0.060). About 30 CD8+ CDR3 sequences were found in both patients and controls but appeared to be highly expressed in patients and within the immunodominant clones of the patients.

Genomic DNA served as template for TCR beta VDJ combination and CDR3 sequence profiling. TCR repertoire sequencing was run on an Illumina HiSeq 2000. The original pipeline was this. Repertoire assessment relied on Simpson's diversity index, CDR3 size and DJ length profiles, and TRBV/TRBJ rearrangement plots. The most abundant DNA sequence in the deep sequencing data was taken as the immunodominant clone. CDR3 amino acid sequences were checked for sharing across subjects and were also compared against the VDJdb database and published repertoires. TCRdb reprocessed the public reads (quality trimming at Q25 with fastp, clone calling with MiXCR) and kept in-frame beta chains. Rows with a matching CDR3 protein are joined into one entry that keeps the most common DNA and genes. TCRdb's processing, not the study's, gives the V and J calls here. This sample has about 190,000 distinct CDR3 sequences in its table, and less than 60% of those were observed once. Together, the top ten hold over 7.5% of the sample.

CDR1 and CDR2, per the germline V gene (reference sequence), are LNHDA and SQIVND. The CDR3 goes from the cysteine to the phenylalanine over 16 residues. Only the CDR3 DNA is retained, 48 bases long and in frame from the first base. The chain joins TRBV19 to TRBJ2-1; TRBD1 lines up with 8 middle nucleotides. This sequence was found in a human donor with aplastic anemia. Sequencing was performed on sorted CD4+, CD8+, or CD8+CD57+ T cells (not recorded which) from PBMCs. The nucleotide sequence reads TGTGCCAGTAGTATAGACTTAGGACAGGGAGGCGATGAGCAGCTCTTC. It translates as CASSIDLGQGGDEQLF.